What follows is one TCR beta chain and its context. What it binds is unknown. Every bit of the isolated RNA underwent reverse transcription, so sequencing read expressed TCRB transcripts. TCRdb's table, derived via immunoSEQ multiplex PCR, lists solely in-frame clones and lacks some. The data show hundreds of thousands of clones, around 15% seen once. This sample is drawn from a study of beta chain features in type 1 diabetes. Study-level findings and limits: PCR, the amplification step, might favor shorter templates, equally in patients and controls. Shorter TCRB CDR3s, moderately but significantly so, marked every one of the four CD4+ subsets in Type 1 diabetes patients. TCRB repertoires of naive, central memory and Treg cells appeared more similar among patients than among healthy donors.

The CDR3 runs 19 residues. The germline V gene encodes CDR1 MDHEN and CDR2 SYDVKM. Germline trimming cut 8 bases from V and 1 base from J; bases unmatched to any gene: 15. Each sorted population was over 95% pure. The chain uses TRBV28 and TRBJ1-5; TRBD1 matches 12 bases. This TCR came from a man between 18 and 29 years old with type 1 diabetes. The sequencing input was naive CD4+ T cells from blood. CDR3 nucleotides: TGTGCCAGCCCCCCCCCGGGACAGGGGGCTCTCTGGAGCAATCAGCCCCAGCATTTT. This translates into CASPPPGQGALWSNQPQHF.